Presented here are 26 T cell receptor beta chains from one specimen sequenced in a study of beta chain features in type 1 diabetes. These receptors' targets are unknown. Reverse transcribing all isolated RNA meant expressed TCRB transcripts were sequenced. Produced via immunoSEQ multiplex PCR; TCRdb's table is partial and in-frame only. The sample lists a few hundred thousand clones, approximately 13% occurring once. Study-level findings and limits: Moderately but significantly shorter TCRB CDR3s were found in Type 1 diabetes patients in all four CD4+ subsets.

Sequenced material: naive CD4+ T cells from blood. The receptors shown here come from a woman under 30 with type 1 diabetes.

This clone has just a few counts. CDR3 residues: CASSLATSRETQYF. The CDR3 bases are TGTGCCAGCAGCTTGGCGACTAGCCGCGAGACCCAGTACTTC. The chain employs TRBV7-9 and TRBJ2-5, with 7 nucleotides matching TRBD2. This CDR3 comprises 14 residues. Germline loops: CDR1 SEHNR, CDR2 FQNEAQ (reference sequence). After removal of 3 bases from V and 5 bases from J, the junction contained 6 bases not matched to a gene.

V usage is TRBV7-8 and J usage is TRBJ2-7, with 7 bases matching TRBD2. The CDR3 sequence is 18 residues long. After removal of 0 bases from V and 3 bases from J, the junction contained 14 bases not matched to a gene. CDR1 and CDR2 (germline): SGHVS, FQNEAQ. CDR3 region: CASSLAILPGTKHYEQYF. The CDR3, as DNA: TGTGCCAGCAGCTTAGCTATACTCCCCGGGACTAAACACTACGAGCAGTACTTC.

This clone turned up a few times. The J gene is TRBJ1-2, the V gene TRBV30; 7 bases agree with TRBD1. CDR1 and CDR2 (germline): GTSNPN, SVGIG (reference sequence). The trim removed 2 bases at V and 0 bases at J, leaving 0 bases unmatched. CDR3 length: 13 residues. Written as DNA, the CDR3 is TGTGCCTGGAGTCAGGGGGCTAACTATGGCTACACCTTC. This gives the protein CAWSQGANYGYTF.

CDR3 nucleotides: TGTGCCAGCAGCCCCGCAGGGACAGGGGCTACGTTTTATGGCTACACCTTC. It encodes CASSPAGTGATFYGYTF. The V and J genes are TRBV7-9 and TRBJ1-2, with 10 bases aligning to TRBD1. There are 17 residues in the CDR3. Germline values: CDR1 SEHNR, CDR2 FQNEAQ (reference sequence). The V segment lost 5 bases and the J segment 5 bases; nucleotides outside the gene matches: 14.

This clone was recorded a few times. The chain recombines TRBV30 with TRBJ2-2, with a tentative D call TRBD1 (6 bases). Germline V gene lookup returns CDR1 GTSNPN and CDR2 SVGIG (reference sequence). Trimming removed 4 bases from V and 6 bases from J, with 12 bases in between. The CDR3 contains 13 residues. The CDR3 sequence: CAWNRESAGELFF. CDR3 coding DNA: TGTGCCTGGAACAGGGAAAGCGCCGGGGAGCTGTTTTTT.

This clone has a handful of counts. The V and J genes are TRBV9 and TRBJ1-5; no firm D call. The germline V gene has CDR1 SGDLS and CDR2 YYNGEE. The V gene lost 4 bases and the J gene lost 5 bases, with 16 bases spanning the gap. This CDR3 is 15 amino acids long. CDR3 in DNA: TGTGCCAGCAGCCCCGGGGAGCAATACGATCAGCCCCAGCATTTT. Its protein is CASSPGEQYDQPQHF.

This clone has a handful of counts. The V and J genes are TRBV18 and TRBJ1-1, with D perhaps TRBD1 (6 bases). This CDR3 is 13 amino acids long. Germline lookup yields CDR1 KGHSH and CDR2 LQKENI. The V end lost 3 bases, the J end lost 7 bases, and 12 bases lay between the germline ends. The CDR3 is CASSPDRFNEAFF. The CDR3 region has the DNA TGTGCCAGCTCACCGGACAGATTCAATGAAGCTTTCTTT.

In this sample, this clone turned up a few times. In nucleotides, the CDR3 is TGTGCCAGCAGCCTTACTAGCGGATACTACAATGAGCAGTTCTTC. Residues: CASSLTSGYYNEQFF. The chain joins TRBV7-9 to TRBJ2-1, with TRBD2 matching 8 bases. Germline CDR1 and CDR2: SEHNR and FQNEAQ (reference sequence). This CDR3 comprises 15 residues. Germline trimming cut 5 bases from V and 3 bases from J; bases unmatched to any gene: 6. Filled out from reference TRBV7-9 and TRBJ2-1, the complete variable domain reads DTGVSQNPRHKITKRGQNVTFRCDPISEHNRLYWYRQTLGQGPEFLTYFQNEAQLEKSRLLSDRFSAERPKGSFSTLEIQRTEQGDSAMYLCASSLTSGYYNEQFFGPGTRLTVL.

This chain uses TRBV30 with TRBJ2-1; 10 bases are a match to TRBD1. CDR1 and CDR2 from the germline V gene are GTSNPN and SVGIG (reference sequence). The CDR3 extends over 15 amino acids. V lost 2 bases to trimming and J lost 5 bases; unmatched junction nucleotides: 6. The CDR3 DNA is TGTGCCTGGAGTTGGGGACAGGGGTTCGACAATGAGCAGTTCTTC. Protein: CAWSWGQGFDNEQFF.

This clone was counted between two and nine times. The sample contains more than one DNA sequence encoding this CDR3. The genes are TRBV29-1 and TRBJ1-5, with TRBD1 identical over 7 bases. The CDR3 covers 13 residues. The J segment lost 3 bases and the V segment lost 7 bases, leaving 6 bases of the junction unmatched. The germline gives CDR1 SQVTM, CDR2 ANQGSEA. DNA of the CDR3: TGCAGCGCCGAGACAGGGACCAATCAGCCCCAGCATTTT. It specifies CSAETGTNQPQHF.

V usage is TRBV2 and J usage is TRBJ2-6; D might be TRBD2 (5 bases). Germline lookup yields CDR1 SNHLY and CDR2 FYNNEI. Trimming left V 6 bases short and J 0 bases short, with 9 bases between. The CDR3 length is 15 residues. CDR3 sequence (DNA): TGTGCCAGCAGCTCGGGGTTCTCTGGGGCCAACGTCCTGACTTTC. This translates into CASSSGFSGANVLTF.

This chain joins TRBV10-1 and TRBJ2-3, with 8 bases lining up with TRBD2. Germline values: CDR1 WNHNN, CDR2 SYGVQD (reference sequence). The CDR3 sequence is 15 residues long. V shed 5 bases and J 4 bases; nucleotides not matched to a gene: 8. The CDR3 here is CASSLRAGAADTQYF. In DNA form, the CDR3 reads TGCGCCAGCAGTTTAAGAGCGGGAGCAGCAGATACGCAGTATTTT.

This clone was recorded a few times. The J gene is TRBJ2-1, the V gene TRBV27, with 9 bases fitting TRBD2. Germline CDR1 and CDR2: MNHEY and SMNVEV (reference sequence). The J segment lost 7 bases and the V segment lost 2 bases, leaving 3 bases of the junction unmatched. The CDR3 spans 14 residues. CDR3 coding DNA: TGTGCCAGCAGTTTAATAGCGGGAGTTAATGAGCAGTTCTTC. It codes for CASSLIAGVNEQFF.

V is TRBV11-2 and J is TRBJ2-4; the D gene is possibly TRBD2 (5 bases). Germline V lookup: CDR1 SGHAT, CDR2 FQNNGV. Trimming stripped 4 bases from V and 10 bases from J, with 17 bases between. The CDR3 is 14 amino acids. CDR3 in amino acids: CASSYPRLERIQYF. The CDR3 bases are TGTGCCAGCAGCTACCCGCGGCTAGAGCGGATTCAGTACTTC. Full variable domain (rest looked up from reference TRBV11-2 and TRBJ2-4): EAGVAQSPRYKIIEKRQSVAFWCNPISGHATLYWYQQILGQGPKLLIQFQNNGVVDDSQLPKDRFSAERLKGVDSTLKIQPAKLEDSAVYLCASSYPRLERIQYFGAGTRLSVL.

This rearrangement joins TRBV10-3 to TRBJ2-7; 7 bases are a match to TRBD1. Germline values: CDR1 ENHRY, CDR2 SYGVKD. V dropped 6 bases and J dropped 0; count of bases not matched to a gene: 14. The CDR3 is 17 residues long. The CDR3 loop reads CAIRGTDTRLVSYEQYF. The CDR3 bases are TGTGCCATCAGGGGGACAGATACCCGGTTAGTCTCCTACGAGCAGTACTTC.

V is TRBV11-1 and J is TRBJ2-5, with D unresolved. V lost 1 base and J 13 bases, leaving 16 bases between the germline ends. The length of the CDR3 is 13 residues. In germline, CDR1 is SGHAT, CDR2 FQDESV (reference sequence). The CDR3 is CASSLGPGFGRYF. In nucleotides, the CDR3 is TGTGCCAGCAGCTTAGGCCCGGGTTTTGGTCGGTACTTC.

The table lists this clone with a few counts. The rearrangement uses TRBV30 and TRBJ1-2; TRBD1 is a possible D gene (5 bases). Trimming took off 0 bases at V and 3 bases at J, with 14 bases between the two ends. This CDR3 is built from 15 residues. Germline V gene sequence: CDR1 GTSNPN, CDR2 SVGIG (reference sequence). In nucleotides, the CDR3 is TGTGCCTGGAGTGTACTAGCAGGGAACTACTATGGCTACACCTTC. Translation gives CAWSVLAGNYYGYTF. The full variable domain, rest sourced from reference TRBV30 and TRBJ1-2, is SQTIHQWPATLVQPVGSPLSLECTVEGTSNPNLYWYRQAAGRGLQLLFYSVGIGQISSEVPQNLSASRPQDRQFILSSKKLLLSDSGFYLCAWSVLAGNYYGYTFGSGTRLTVV.

This clone came up a few times. The chain joins TRBV6-5 to TRBJ2-5, with D possibly matching TRBD1 (5 bases). The CDR3 runs to 12 residues. Germline V gives CDR1 MNHEY, CDR2 SVGAGI. Trimming removed 9 bases from V and 2 bases from J, with 10 bases in between. CDR3 amino acids: CASSPGQETQYF. In DNA form, the CDR3 reads TGTGCCAGTTCCCCAGGGCAAGAGACCCAGTACTTC.

The V call is TRBV30, the J call TRBJ2-6; D is undetermined. The CDR3 sequence is 15 residues long. V lost 5 bases to trimming and J lost 3 bases, with 14 bases between them. From germline, CDR1 is GTSNPN and CDR2 SVGIG (reference sequence). Written as DNA, the CDR3 is TGTGCCTGGGCCACCTTCGAGAGTGGGGCCAACGTCCTGACTTTC. The encoded protein is CAWATFESGANVLTF.

The chain carries TRBV18 and TRBJ1-3, with D unclear. This CDR3 contains 15 residues. CDR1 is KGHSH, CDR2 LQKENI, per germline. Trimming took 3 bases from V and 2 from J, leaving 11 bases between them. The CDR3 region is CASSPFEETGNTIYF. DNA for the CDR3: TGTGCCAGCTCACCTTTTGAGGAAACTGGAAACACCATATATTTT.

The chain combines TRBV2 with TRBJ2-5; 10 positions match TRBD2. Trimming took 5 bases from V and 2 from J; bases not matched to a gene: 2. This CDR3 has 14 amino acids. The germline gives CDR1 SNHLY, CDR2 FYNNEI. CDR3 in amino acids: CASSPAGGQETQYF. The CDR3 DNA follows: TGTGCCAGCAGTCCAGCGGGAGGGCAAGAGACCCAGTACTTC.

This chain links TRBV11-2 with TRBJ2-1; 10 bases match TRBD2. The J segment lost 1 base and the V segment lost 5 bases, leaving 2 bases of the junction unmatched. CDR1 and CDR2 from the germline V gene are SGHAT and FQNNGV. The CDR3 totals 15 residues. The DNA of the CDR3 is TGTGCCAGCAGCCGAGCGGGAGGGTCCTACAATGAGCAGTTCTTC. It is translated as CASSRAGGSYNEQFF. Variable domain in full (rest from reference TRBV11-2 and TRBJ2-1): EAGVAQSPRYKIIEKRQSVAFWCNPISGHATLYWYQQILGQGPKLLIQFQNNGVVDDSQLPKDRFSAERLKGVDSTLKIQPAKLEDSAVYLCASSRAGGSYNEQFFGPGTRLTVL.

This clone has a handful of counts. V usage is TRBV5-4 and J usage is TRBJ1-5; TRBD1 aligns across 7 bases. CDR1 and CDR2 (germline): SGHNT, YYREEE (reference sequence). The ends lost 9 bases at V and 2 bases at J; junction bases unmatched: 5. The CDR3 length is 13 residues. The CDR3 coding sequence is TGTGCCATCCGGGACAGAGGCAATCAGCCCCAGCATTTT. As protein: CAIRDRGNQPQHF.

This clone has a handful of counts. J is TRBJ2-3 and V is TRBV18; D remains unclear. CDR1 is KGHSH and CDR2 is LQKENI in the germline V gene. There are 14 residues in the CDR3. Trimming left V 3 bases short and J 2 bases short, with 9 bases between. The CDR3 is CASSPLVSTDTQYF. For the CDR3, the DNA is TGTGCCAGCTCACCCCTAGTTTCCACAGATACGCAGTATTTT.

This clone was counted only a few times. The V gene is TRBV6-6, the J gene TRBJ1-5; TRBD1 matches 8 bases. After removal of 5 bases from V and 11 bases from J, the junction contained 14 bases not matched to a gene. Germline values: CDR1 MNHNY, CDR2 SVGAGI (reference sequence). This CDR3 has 15 amino acids. The CDR3 DNA follows: TGTGCCAGCAGTACTCCCGGGACAGGAAAAGGGACCCAGCATTTT. Its translation: CASSTPGTGKGTQHF.

The gene calls are TRBV6-1 and TRBJ1-2; 7 bases map to TRBD1. V gave up 3 bases and J gave up 0 bases; unmatched junction bases: 4. The CDR3 spans 15 residues. Germline V gene lookup returns CDR1 MNHNS and CDR2 SASEGT. DNA for the CDR3: TGTGCCAGCAGTGAGAGACAGGGAACTAACTATGGCTACACCTTC. This sequence encodes CASSERQGTNYGYTF.